Here is one T cell receptor beta chain with its context. This record belongs to a study of response to subunit inactivated influenza vaccine. TCRdb reprocessed the RT-PCR reads with MiXCR, giving one entry per CDR3 protein. The sample lists about 780,000 distinct CDR3 sequences, around 20% seen once, with approximately 10% in the top ten. Looked up from germline, CDR1 is ENHRY and CDR2 is SYGVKD. This CDR3 has 14 residues. V dropped 6 bases and J dropped 4; count of bases not matched to a gene: 8. This clonotype was sampled from a man in his forties or fifties who received an inactivated influenza vaccine. Sequences were derived from PBMCs from blood, sampled more than 4 days after vaccination. The chain combines TRBV10-3 with TRBJ1-2; 7 positions match TRBD1. The CDR3 coding sequence is TGTGCCATCAGCATACAGGGGACCCCCTATGGCTACACCTTC. It encodes CAISIQGTPYGYTF.